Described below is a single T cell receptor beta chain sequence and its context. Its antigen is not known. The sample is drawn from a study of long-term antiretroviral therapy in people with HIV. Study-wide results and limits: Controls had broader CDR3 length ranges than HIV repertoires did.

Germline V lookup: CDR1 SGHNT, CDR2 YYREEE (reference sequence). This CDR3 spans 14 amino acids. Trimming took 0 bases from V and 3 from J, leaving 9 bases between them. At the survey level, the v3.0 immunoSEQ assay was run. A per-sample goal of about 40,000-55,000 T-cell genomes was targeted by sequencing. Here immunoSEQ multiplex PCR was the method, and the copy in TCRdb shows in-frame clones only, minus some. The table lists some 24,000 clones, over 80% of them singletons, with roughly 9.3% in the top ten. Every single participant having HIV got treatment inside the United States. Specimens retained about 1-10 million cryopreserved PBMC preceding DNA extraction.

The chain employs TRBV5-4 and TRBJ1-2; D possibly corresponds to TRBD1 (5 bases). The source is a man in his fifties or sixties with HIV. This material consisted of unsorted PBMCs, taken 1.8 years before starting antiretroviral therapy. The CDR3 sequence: CASSLARGDYGYTF. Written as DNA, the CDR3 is TGTGCCAGCAGCTTGGCCAGAGGGGACTATGGCTACACCTTC.